This T cell receptor (beta chain) was identified in a study of blood T cell repertoires in COVID-19. For the study at large: T cells, B-cell-depleted T cells, or PBMCs supplied cDNA or gDNA.

Trimming took 3 bases from V and 8 from J; bases not matched to a gene: 5. CDR1 KGHSH and CDR2 LQKENI come from the germline V gene. The CDR3 is made up of 13 amino acids. Only in-frame clones appear in the TCRdb table, and some are missing; sequencing was by immunoSEQ multiplex PCR. The sample yields about 370,000 clones, around 91% seen once. Study members were between roughly 18 and 89 years old and lived in 25 or so US regions. Sequenced: PBMCs or T cells enriched from blood (not recorded which). The receptor was isolated from a man between 18 and 35 years old who had recovered from COVID-19. The rearrangement uses TRBV18 and TRBJ1-1; 8 bases match TRBD1. This CDR3 reads CASSPKAGGEAFF. The CDR3 region has the DNA TGTGCCAGCTCACCTAAAGCAGGGGGCGAAGCTTTCTTT.